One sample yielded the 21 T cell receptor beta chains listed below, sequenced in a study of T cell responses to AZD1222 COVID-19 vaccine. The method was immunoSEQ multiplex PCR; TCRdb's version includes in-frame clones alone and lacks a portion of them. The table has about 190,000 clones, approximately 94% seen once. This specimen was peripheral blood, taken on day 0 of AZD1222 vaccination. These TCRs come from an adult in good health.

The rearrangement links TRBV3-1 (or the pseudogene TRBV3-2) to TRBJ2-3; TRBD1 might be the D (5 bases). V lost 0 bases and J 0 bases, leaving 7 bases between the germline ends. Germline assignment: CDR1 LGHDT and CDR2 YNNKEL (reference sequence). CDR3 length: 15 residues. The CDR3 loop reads CASSQDQGSTDTQYF. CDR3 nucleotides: TGTGCCAGCAGCCAAGATCAGGGAAGCACAGATACGCAGTATTTT.

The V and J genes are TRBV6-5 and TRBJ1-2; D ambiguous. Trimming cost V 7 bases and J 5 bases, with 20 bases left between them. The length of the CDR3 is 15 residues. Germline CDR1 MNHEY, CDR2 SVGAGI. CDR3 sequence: CASKKEGRVWYGYTF. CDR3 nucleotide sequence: TGTGCCAGCAAGAAAGAAGGGAGGGTCTGGTATGGCTACACCTTC.

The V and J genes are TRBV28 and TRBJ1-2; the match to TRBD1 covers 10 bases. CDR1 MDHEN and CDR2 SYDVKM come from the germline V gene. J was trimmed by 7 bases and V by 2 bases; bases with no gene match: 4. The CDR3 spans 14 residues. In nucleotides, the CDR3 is TGTGCCAGCAGTTTAACCGGGACAGGGGTTGGCTACACCTTC. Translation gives CASSLTGTGVGYTF.

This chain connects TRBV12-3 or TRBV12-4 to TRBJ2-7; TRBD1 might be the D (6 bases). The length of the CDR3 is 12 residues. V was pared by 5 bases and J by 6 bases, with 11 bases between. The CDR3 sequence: CASSEDRPEQYF. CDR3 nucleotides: TGTGCCAGCAGTGAAGACAGGCCCGAGCAGTACTTC.

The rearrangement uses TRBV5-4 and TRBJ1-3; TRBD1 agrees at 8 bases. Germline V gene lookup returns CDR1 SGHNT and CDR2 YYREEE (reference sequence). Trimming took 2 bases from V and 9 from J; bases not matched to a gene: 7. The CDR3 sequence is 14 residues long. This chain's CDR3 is CASSLQGGLGTIYF. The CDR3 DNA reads TGTGCCAGCAGCTTACAGGGGGGTTTAGGCACCATATATTTT.

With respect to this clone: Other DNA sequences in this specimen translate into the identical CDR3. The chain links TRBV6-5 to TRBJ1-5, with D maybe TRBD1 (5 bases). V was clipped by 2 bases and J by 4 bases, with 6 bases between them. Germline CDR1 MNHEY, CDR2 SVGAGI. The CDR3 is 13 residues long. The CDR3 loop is CASSYGGNQPQHF. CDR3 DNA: TGTGCCAGCAGTTACGGGGGAAATCAGCCCCAGCATTTT.

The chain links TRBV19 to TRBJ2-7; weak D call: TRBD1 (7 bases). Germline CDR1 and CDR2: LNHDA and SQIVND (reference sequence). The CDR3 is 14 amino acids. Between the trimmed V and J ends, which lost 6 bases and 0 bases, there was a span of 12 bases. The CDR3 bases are TGTGCCAGTAGGTCAGGGGGGCGCTCCTACGAGCAGTACTTC. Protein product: CASRSGGRSYEQYF.

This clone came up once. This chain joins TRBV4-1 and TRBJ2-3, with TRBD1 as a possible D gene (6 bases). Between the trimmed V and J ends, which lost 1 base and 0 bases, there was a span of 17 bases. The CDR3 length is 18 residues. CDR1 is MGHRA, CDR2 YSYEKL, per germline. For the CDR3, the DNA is TGCGCCAGCAGCCAAGCTGGCCGGGACATAGAAAGCACAGATACGCAGTATTTT. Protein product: CASSQAGRDIESTDTQYF.

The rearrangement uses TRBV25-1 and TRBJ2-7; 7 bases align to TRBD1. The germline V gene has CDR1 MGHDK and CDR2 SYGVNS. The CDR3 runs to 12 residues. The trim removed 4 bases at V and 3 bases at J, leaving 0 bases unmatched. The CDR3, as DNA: TGTGCCAGCAGTGGGGACAGCTACGAGCAGTACTTC. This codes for CASSGDSYEQYF.

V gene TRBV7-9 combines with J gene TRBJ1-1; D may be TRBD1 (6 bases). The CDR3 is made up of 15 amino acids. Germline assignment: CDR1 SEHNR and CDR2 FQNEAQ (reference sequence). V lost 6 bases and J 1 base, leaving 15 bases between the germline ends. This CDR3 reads CASRIGAGANTEAFF. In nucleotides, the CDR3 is TGTGCCAGCAGAATAGGGGCAGGGGCGAACACTGAAGCTTTCTTT.

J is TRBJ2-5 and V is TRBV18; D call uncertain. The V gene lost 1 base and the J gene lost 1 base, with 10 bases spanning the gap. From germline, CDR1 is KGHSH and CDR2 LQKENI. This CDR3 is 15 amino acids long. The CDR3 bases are TGTGCCAGCTCACCACGGCTAGATCTCCAAGAGACCCAGTACTTC. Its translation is CASSPRLDLQETQYF.

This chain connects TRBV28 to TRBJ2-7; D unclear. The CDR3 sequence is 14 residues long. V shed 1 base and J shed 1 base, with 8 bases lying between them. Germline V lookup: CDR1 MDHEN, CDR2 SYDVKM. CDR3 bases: TGTGCCAGCAGTTTATATGCCCTATCCTACGAGCAGTACTTC. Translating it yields CASSLYALSYEQYF. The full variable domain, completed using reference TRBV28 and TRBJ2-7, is DVKVTQSSRYLVKRTGEKVFLECVQDMDHENMFWYRQDPGLGLRLIYFSYDVKMKEKGDIPEGYSVSREKKERFSLILESASTNQTSMYLCASSLYALSYEQYFGPGTRLTVT.

CDR3 in amino acids: CASSLSTVLSYNEQFF. The CDR3 coding sequence is TGTGCCAGCAGCTTGTCTACAGTACTCTCCTACAATGAGCAGTTCTTC. The gene calls are TRBV5-4 and TRBJ2-1; D is undetermined. V gave up 1 base and J gave up 0 bases, with 11 bases separating them. The CDR3 loop spans 16 amino acids. CDR1 is SGHNT, CDR2 YYREEE, per germline (reference sequence).

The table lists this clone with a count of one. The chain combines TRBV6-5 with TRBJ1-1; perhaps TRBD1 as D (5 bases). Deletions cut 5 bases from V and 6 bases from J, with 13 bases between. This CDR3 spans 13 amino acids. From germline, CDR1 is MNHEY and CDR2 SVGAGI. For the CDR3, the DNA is TGTGCCAGCAGTAAAAGGGAGGGGCCTGAAGCTTTCTTT. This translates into CASSKREGPEAFF.

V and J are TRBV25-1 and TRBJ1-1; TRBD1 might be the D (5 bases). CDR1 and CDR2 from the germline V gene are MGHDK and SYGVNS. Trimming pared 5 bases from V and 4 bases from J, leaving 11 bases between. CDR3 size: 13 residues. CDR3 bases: TGTGCCAGCAGTCCCCAGGGAGGCACTGAAGCTTTCTTT. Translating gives CASSPQGGTEAFF.

CDR3 protein: CASSKSSASSYNEQFF. The DNA for the CDR3 is TGTGCCAGCAGTAAATCTAGCGCTAGCTCCTACAATGAGCAGTTCTTC. The chain couples TRBV6-2 or TRBV6-3 to TRBJ2-1; weak D call: TRBD2 (6 bases). V was cut by 5 bases and J by 0 bases, with 14 bases left in between. CDR1 is MNHEY and CDR2 is SVGEGT in the germline V gene. This CDR3 contains 16 residues.

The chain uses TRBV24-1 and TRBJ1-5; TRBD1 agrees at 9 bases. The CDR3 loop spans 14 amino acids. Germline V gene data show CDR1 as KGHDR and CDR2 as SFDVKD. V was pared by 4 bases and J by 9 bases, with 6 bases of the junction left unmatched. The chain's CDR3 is CATSDPGQGGPQHF. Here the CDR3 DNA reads TGTGCCACCAGTGACCCGGGACAGGGCGGGCCCCAGCATTTT.

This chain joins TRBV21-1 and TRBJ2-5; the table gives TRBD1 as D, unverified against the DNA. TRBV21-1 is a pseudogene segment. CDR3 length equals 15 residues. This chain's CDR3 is CASHLGLFLQETQYF. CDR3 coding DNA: TGTGCCAGCCACTTGGGGCTCTTCTTACAAGAGACCCAGTACTTC.

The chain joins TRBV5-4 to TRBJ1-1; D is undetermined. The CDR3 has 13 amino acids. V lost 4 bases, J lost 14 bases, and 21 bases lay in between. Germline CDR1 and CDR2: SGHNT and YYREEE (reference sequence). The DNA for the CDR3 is TGTGCCAGCAGCCCCTCAGGAAGCGATAGGGTGTTCTTT. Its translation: CASSPSGSDRVFF.

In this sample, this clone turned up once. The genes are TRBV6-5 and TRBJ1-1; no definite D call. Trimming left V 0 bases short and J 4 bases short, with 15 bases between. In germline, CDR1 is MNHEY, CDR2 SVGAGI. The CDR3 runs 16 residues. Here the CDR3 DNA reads TGTGCCAGCAGTTACTCGGAGGTACGATCGCTCACTGAAGCTTTCTTT. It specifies CASSYSEVRSLTEAFF.

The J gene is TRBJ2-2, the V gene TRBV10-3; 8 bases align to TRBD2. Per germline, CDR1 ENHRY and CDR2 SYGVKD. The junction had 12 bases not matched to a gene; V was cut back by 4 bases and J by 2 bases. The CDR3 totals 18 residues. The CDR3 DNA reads TGTGCCATCAGTGTCCTCCGCTACGGGGGGGATAACACCGGGGAGCTGTTTTTT. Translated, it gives CAISVLRYGGDNTGELFF.